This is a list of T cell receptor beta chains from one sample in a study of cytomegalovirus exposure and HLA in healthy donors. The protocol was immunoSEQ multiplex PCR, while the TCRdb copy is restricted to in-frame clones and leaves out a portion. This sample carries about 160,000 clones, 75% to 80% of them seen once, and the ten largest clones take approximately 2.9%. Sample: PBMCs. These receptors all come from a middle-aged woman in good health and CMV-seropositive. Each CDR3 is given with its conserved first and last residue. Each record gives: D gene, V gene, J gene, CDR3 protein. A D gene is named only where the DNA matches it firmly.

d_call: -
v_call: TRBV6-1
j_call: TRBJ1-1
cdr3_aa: CASTSGGTEAFF

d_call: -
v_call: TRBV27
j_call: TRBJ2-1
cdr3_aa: CASSFDGSSYNEQFF

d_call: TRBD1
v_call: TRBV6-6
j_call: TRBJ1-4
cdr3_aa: CASSYLTTGGSEKLFF

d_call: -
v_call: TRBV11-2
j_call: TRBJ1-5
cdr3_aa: CASSLSDQPQHF

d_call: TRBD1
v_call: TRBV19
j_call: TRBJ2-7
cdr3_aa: CASSPYRDRNYEQYF

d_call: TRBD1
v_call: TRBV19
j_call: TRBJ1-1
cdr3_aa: CASRDRVVNTEAFF

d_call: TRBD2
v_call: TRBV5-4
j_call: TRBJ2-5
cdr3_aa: CASSLAGGKETQYF

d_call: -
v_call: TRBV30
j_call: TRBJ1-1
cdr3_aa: CAWSPENTEAFF

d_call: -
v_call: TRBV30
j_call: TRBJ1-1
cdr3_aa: CAWSVSYTEAFF

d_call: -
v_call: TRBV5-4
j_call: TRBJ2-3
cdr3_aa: CASSNSLVRVTDTQYF

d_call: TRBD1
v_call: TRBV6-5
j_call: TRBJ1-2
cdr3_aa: CASRGTGGSYGYTF

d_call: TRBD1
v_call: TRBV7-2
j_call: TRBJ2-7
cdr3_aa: CASSWGTTGVGEQYF

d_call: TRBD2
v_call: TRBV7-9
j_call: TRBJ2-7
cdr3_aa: CASRSTSGGRSEQYF

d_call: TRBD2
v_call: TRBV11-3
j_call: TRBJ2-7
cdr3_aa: CASSFSSTSGRRVYEQYF

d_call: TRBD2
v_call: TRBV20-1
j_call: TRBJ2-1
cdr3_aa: CSARDSGGQFF

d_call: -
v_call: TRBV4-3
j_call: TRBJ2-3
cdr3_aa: CASSQAPGDTQYF

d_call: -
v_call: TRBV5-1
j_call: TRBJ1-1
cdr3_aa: CASSLVAGANTEAFF

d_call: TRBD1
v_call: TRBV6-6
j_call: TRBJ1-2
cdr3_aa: CASQAFGQGASGYTF

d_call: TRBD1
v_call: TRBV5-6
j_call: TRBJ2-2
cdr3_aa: CASSWGGTGDTGELFF